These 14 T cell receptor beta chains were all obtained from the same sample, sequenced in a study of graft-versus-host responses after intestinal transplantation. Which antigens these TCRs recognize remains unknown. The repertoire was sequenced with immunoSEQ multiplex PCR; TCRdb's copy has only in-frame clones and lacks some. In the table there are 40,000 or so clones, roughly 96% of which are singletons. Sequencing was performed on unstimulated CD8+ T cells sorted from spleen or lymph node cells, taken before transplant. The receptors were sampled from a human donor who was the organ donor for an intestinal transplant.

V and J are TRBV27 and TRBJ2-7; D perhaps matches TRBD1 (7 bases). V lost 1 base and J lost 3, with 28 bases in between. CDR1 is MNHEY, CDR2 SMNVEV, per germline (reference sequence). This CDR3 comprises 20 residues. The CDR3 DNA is TGTGCCAGCAGTTTATTGGTCGCGAGCCGCCGGGACCAGGGGGGCTACGAGCAGTACTTC. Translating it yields CASSLLVASRRDQGGYEQYF.

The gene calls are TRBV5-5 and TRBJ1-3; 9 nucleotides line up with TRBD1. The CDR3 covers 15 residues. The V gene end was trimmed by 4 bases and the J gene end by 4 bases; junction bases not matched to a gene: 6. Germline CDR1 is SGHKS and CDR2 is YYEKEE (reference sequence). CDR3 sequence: CASSEGQGPGNTIYF. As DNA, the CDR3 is TGTGCCAGCAGCGAAGGACAGGGGCCCGGAAACACCATATATTTT. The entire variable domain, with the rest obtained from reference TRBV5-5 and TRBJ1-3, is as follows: DAGVTQSPTHLIKTRGQQVTLRCSPISGHKSVSWYQQVLGQGPQFIFQYYEKEERGRGNFPDRFSARQFPNYSSELNVNALLLGDSALYLCASSEGQGPGNTIYFGEGSWLTVV.

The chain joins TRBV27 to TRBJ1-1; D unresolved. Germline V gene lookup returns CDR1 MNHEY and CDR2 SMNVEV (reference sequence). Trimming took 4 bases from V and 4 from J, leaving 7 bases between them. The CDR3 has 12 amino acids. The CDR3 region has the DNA TGTGCCAGCAGTTCACTTAGCACTGAAGCTTTCTTT. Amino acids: CASSSLSTEAFF.

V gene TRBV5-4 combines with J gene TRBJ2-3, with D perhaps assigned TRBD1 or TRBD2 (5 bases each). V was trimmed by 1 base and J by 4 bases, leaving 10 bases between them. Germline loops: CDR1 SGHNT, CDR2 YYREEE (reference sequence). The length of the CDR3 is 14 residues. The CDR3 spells CASSLQGPADTQYF. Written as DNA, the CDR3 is TGTGCCAGCAGCTTGCAGGGACCCGCAGATACGCAGTATTTT.

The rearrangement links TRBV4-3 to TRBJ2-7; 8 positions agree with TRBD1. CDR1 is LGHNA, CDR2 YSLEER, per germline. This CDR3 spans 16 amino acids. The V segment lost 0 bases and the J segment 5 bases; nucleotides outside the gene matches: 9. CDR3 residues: CASSQDDWTGPHEQYF. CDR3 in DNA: TGCGCCAGCAGCCAAGATGACTGGACAGGGCCCCACGAGCAGTACTTC.

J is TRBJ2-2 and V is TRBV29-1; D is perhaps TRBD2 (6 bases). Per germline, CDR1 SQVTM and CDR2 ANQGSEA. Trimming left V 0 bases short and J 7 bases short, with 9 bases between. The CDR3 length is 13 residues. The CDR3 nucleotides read TGCAGCGTTGAAGATGGAGGGGTCGGGGAGCTGTTTTTT. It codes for CSVEDGGVGELFF.

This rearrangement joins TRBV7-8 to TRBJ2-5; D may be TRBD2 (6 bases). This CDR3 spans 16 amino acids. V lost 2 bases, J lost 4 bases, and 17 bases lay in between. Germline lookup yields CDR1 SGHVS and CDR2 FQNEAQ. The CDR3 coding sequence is TGTGCCAGCAGCTTATCTGGGAGGTGGGCGCCAGAGACCCAGTACTTC. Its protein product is CASSLSGRWAPETQYF.

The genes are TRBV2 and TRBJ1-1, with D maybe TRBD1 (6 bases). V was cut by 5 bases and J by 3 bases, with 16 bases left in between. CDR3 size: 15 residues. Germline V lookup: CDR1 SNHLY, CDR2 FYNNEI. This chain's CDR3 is CASSNHRVADTEAFF. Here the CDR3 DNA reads TGTGCCAGCAGTAACCACAGGGTGGCGGACACTGAAGCTTTCTTT.

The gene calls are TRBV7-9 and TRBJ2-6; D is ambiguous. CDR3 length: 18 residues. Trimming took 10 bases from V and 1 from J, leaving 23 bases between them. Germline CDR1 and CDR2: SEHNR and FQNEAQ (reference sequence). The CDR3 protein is CAIPWASVKPSGANVLTF. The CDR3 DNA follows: TGTGCCATCCCTTGGGCCAGCGTAAAACCATCTGGGGCCAACGTCCTGACTTTC.

The CDR3: CASSYGGDTEAFF. The CDR3 DNA reads TGTGCCAGCAGTTACGGGGGTGACACTGAAGCTTTCTTT. This rearrangement joins TRBV6-5 to TRBJ1-1; D might be TRBD1 (5 bases). Trimming removed 2 bases at V and 3 bases at J, with 7 bases between. Germline CDR1 is MNHEY and CDR2 is SVGAGI. This CDR3 is built from 13 residues.

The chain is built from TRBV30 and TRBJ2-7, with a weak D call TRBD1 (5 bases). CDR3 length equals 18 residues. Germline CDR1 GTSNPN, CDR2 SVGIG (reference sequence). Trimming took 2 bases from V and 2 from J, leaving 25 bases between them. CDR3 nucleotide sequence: TGTGCCTGGAGTATATCACAGGATCCCTTCTCGGGTCCCTACGAGCAGTACTTC. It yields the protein CAWSISQDPFSGPYEQYF.

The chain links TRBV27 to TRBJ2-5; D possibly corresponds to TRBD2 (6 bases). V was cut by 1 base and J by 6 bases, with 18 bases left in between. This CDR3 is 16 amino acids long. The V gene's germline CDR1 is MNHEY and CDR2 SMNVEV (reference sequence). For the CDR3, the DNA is TGTGCCAGCAGTTTATTTCGCTTGGAGGGTGGGAAGACCCAGTACTTC. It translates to CASSLFRLEGGKTQYF.

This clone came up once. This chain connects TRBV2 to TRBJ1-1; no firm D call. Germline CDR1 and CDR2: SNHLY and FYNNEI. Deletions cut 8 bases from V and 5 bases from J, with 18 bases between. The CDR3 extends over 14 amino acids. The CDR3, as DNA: TGTGCCAGCCTGGATATCGGGGAGGAGACTGAAGCTTTCTTT. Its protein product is CASLDIGEETEAFF.

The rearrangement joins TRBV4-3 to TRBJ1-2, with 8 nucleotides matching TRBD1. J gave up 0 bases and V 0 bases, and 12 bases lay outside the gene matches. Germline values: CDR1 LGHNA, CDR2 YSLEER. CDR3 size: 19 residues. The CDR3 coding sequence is TGCGCCAGCAGCCAAGAACGGACAGGGAGTCTTTCATCTAACTATGGCTACACCTTC. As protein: CASSQERTGSLSSNYGYTF.